This T cell receptor beta chain derives from a study of T cells in Graves' hyperthyroidism and ophthalmopathy. In the study overall: The blood sample was taken at first diagnosis, before treatment began. General study findings and limits: A model of 13 V-J pairs discriminated ophthalmopathy from stable hyperthyroidism.

RNA transcripts yielded amplified TCR beta CDR3 regions. The HTBI primer set served for first-round RT-PCR of the TCR CDR3. TCRdb re-analysed the multiplex PCR reads in MiXCR, keeping a single row per CDR3 protein. The table includes hundreds of thousands of distinct CDR3 sequences, more than 15% detected once. Inclusion characteristics of ophthalmopathy patients comprised a Clinical Activity Score of at least 3, a NOSPECS grade of at least 4, and duration under 3 months. Using approximately 10 ml of fresh peripheral blood, PBMCs were prepared. The CDR3 contains 15 residues. The V segment lost 5 bases and the J segment 6 bases; nucleotides outside the gene matches: 9. Per the germline V gene, CDR1 is MDHEN and CDR2 is SYDVKM. This clonotype came up many times. As yet, its antigen is unknown.

The sequenced material came from blood. V gene TRBV28 combines with J gene TRBJ2-7; 11 bases agree with TRBD2. This sequence was found in a woman aged 40 to 50 with Graves' ophthalmopathy. CDR3 nucleotides: TGTGCCAGCAGTCCAACTAGCGGGAGAAGTCGCGAGCAGTACTTC. Translated: CASSPTSGRSREQYF.